The entry below gives a single T cell receptor beta chain sequence along with its context. No antigen is known for it. The record has no base qualities; no much larger clone is one base away. The entry originates in a study of response to subunit inactivated influenza vaccine (dated by TCRdb to about 2018). For context, the study as a whole: To follow how T cells responded to a trivalent subunit inactivated influenza vaccine, the researchers relied on deep quantitative profiling of the T cell receptor repertoire.

The research as a whole found: The authors proposed that each seasonal influenza vaccination may bring in only a limited number of new T cells.

Library creation used RT-PCR. The sequencer listed for this sample is Illumina HiSeq 2500. TCRdb reworked the public reads: Q25 trimming with fastp, MiXCR clone assembly, productive beta chains retained. Each CDR3 protein gets just one entry, which takes the most common genes and DNA from the rows behind it. This sample lists about 700,000 distinct CDR3 sequences; 15% to 18% were detected once. Clones ranked in the top ten supply roughly 10% of the sample. The TCR originated in a man over 45 who received an inactivated influenza vaccine. Donor details come from another sample of the same person, matched by shared clones. The sequencing used PBMCs from blood, collected 12 days after vaccination.

The CDR3 sequence is CASSPGNRYNEQFF. The DNA sequence reads TGTGCCAGCAGTCCAGGGAACCGCTACAATGAGCAGTTCTTC. The chain uses TRBV28 and TRBJ2-1, and TRBD1 may be the D gene, going by 5 matching bases. V was cut back by 5 bases and J by 3 bases, leaving a gap of 11 bases between them. For CDR1 and CDR2, the germline V gene lists MDHEN and SYDVKM. Including cysteine and phenylalanine, the CDR3 has 14 amino acids. The DNA shown is the 42-base CDR3, in frame from base 1.